This passage covers 26 T cell receptor beta chains from one sample sequenced in a study of blood T cell repertoires in COVID-19. Repertoires were generated with immunoSEQ multiplex PCR, while TCRdb's copy carries only in-frame clones and drops some. This table holds about 260,000 clones, approximately 90% found once. The sequenced material came from PBMCs or T cells enriched from blood (not recorded which). These receptors were obtained from a woman aged 40 to 50 with acute COVID-19.

The genes are TRBV4-1 and TRBJ2-1; D unresolved. The CDR3 covers 14 residues. The germline V and J ends were trimmed by 0 bases and 7 bases, with 10 bases remaining between them. The germline V gene has CDR1 MGHRA and CDR2 YSYEKL. In nucleotides, the CDR3 is TGCGCCAGCAGCCAAGATGTTGGGCGTAATGAGCAGTTCTTC. Translation: CASSQDVGRNEQFF.

The CDR3 here is CASSSKLTGNTEAFF. The CDR3 coding sequence is TGTGCCAGCAGCTCGAAATTAACAGGGAACACTGAAGCTTTCTTT. This chain connects TRBV5-4 to TRBJ1-1; TRBD1 is a possible D gene (5 bases). V lost 3 bases and J lost 1, with 13 bases in between. Germline V gene sequence: CDR1 SGHNT, CDR2 YYREEE (reference sequence). There are 15 residues in the CDR3.

This chain links TRBV19 with TRBJ2-6; 8 bases line up with TRBD1. The V segment lost 6 bases and the J segment 0 bases; nucleotides outside the gene matches: 16. Germline V gives CDR1 LNHDA, CDR2 SQIVND (reference sequence). CDR3 size: 20 residues. The CDR3 DNA follows: TGTGCCAGTAGCTCGACCGTTCGGACAGGGAGGATCTCTGGGGCCAACGTCCTGACTTTC. Amino acids: CASSSTVRTGRISGANVLTF.

The genes are TRBV4-3 and TRBJ1-1, with a possible D match to TRBD1 (6 bases). The CDR3 totals 16 residues. V lost 1 base and J 1 base, leaving 13 bases between the germline ends. Germline loops: CDR1 LGHNA, CDR2 YSLEER. CDR3 in amino acids: CASSQGAGVANTEAFF. Written as DNA, the CDR3 is TGCGCCAGCAGCCAAGGCGCAGGGGTGGCGAACACTGAAGCTTTCTTT.

The chain has TRBV30 and TRBJ2-1; the match to TRBD2 covers 7 bases. The CDR3 consists of 14 residues. Germline V gives CDR1 GTSNPN, CDR2 SVGIG (reference sequence). With V trimmed by 8 bases and J by 0 bases, 7 bases remained unmatched. CDR3 in DNA: TGTGCCGGTCTAGCGGATAGCTCCTACAATGAGCAGTTCTTC. Its translation is CAGLADSSYNEQFF.

V gene TRBV7-9 combines with J gene TRBJ2-1; D call uncertain. The CDR3 extends over 14 amino acids. Germline CDR1 is SEHNR and CDR2 is FQNEAQ (reference sequence). Trimming pared 5 bases from V and 6 bases from J, leaving 14 bases between. CDR3 in DNA: TGTGCCAGCAGCCCCCGTGGTAACTTCAATGAGCAGTTCTTC. Translation gives CASSPRGNFNEQFF.

This rearrangement joins TRBV29-1 to TRBJ2-5; no clear D gene. Germline CDR1 reads SQVTM; CDR2 reads ANQGSEA. The CDR3 covers 12 residues. V lost 7 bases and J 1 base, leaving 10 bases between the germline ends. The CDR3 nucleotides are TGCAGCGCGGGTCAGATCCAAGAGACCCAGTACTTC. This encodes CSAGQIQETQYF.

The chain couples TRBV19 to TRBJ1-2; D is unclear. Trimming stripped 2 bases from V and 8 bases from J, with 12 bases between. Germline loops: CDR1 LNHDA, CDR2 SQIVND (reference sequence). The length of the CDR3 is 13 residues. The CDR3 loop is CASSIRPGGGYTF. The CDR3 DNA reads TGTGCCAGTAGTATACGACCGGGAGGCGGCTACACCTTC.

The chain joins TRBV11-3 to TRBJ2-1; 12 nucleotides line up with TRBD2. The CDR3 loop spans 15 amino acids. Trimming took 1 base from V and 6 from J; bases not matched to a gene: 1. Germline CDR1 and CDR2: SGHNT and YENEEA. In DNA form, the CDR3 reads TGTGCCAGCAGCTTAGGGACTAGCGGGGCCAATGAGCAGTTCTTC. Protein sequence: CASSLGTSGANEQFF.

V usage is TRBV29-1 and J usage is TRBJ2-7; 7 bases agree with TRBD1. The CDR3 extends over 13 amino acids. V gave up 4 bases and J gave up 2 bases; unmatched junction bases: 5. Germline V gene data show CDR1 as SQVTM and CDR2 as ANQGSEA. CDR3 DNA: TGCAGCGTTGGCAACAGGGGAACCTACGAGCAGTACTTC. Its protein product is CSVGNRGTYEQYF.

The chain uses TRBV2 and TRBJ2-5, with TRBD2 identical over 14 bases. The CDR3 runs 15 residues. Germline CDR1 and CDR2: SNHLY and FYNNEI. Trimming at V came to 3 bases and at J to 4 bases, leaving 1 base not matched to a gene. CDR3 sequence (DNA): TGTGCCAGCAGTGAGGGGACTAGCGGGAGAGAGACCCAGTACTTC. Residues: CASSEGTSGRETQYF.

The rearrangement uses TRBV28 and TRBJ1-5; TRBD1 might be the D (5 bases). V gave up 5 bases and J gave up 3 bases, with 14 bases separating them. This CDR3 is built from 15 residues. Germline-derived CDR1 and CDR2 are MDHEN and SYDVKM. CDR3 region: CASSLIGGNNQPQHF. The CDR3 DNA is TGTGCCAGCAGTCTCATCGGGGGTAACAATCAGCCCCAGCATTTT.

This clone was recorded once. The gene calls are TRBV2 and TRBJ1-2; 7 bases are a match to TRBD1. V dropped 7 bases and J dropped 5; count of bases not matched to a gene: 13. CDR3 length equals 15 residues. Germline-derived CDR1 and CDR2 are SNHLY and FYNNEI. The CDR3 DNA sequence: TGTGCCAGCAATAAAGAGGGACAGCCAACTTATGGCTACACCTTC. It yields the protein CASNKEGQPTYGYTF.

J is TRBJ1-1 and V is TRBV15; possibly TRBD1 for D (6 bases). The CDR3 is made up of 15 amino acids. Per germline, CDR1 LNHNV and CDR2 YYDKDF (reference sequence). The ends were cut back, 4 bases at V and 2 bases at J, with 14 bases in the middle. CDR3 sequence: CATSTQQGTNTEAFF. CDR3 bases: TGTGCCACCAGCACACAACAGGGAACAAACACTGAAGCTTTCTTT.

The chain uses TRBV2 and TRBJ1-5; D ambiguous. The CDR3 covers 14 residues. The germline V gene has CDR1 SNHLY and CDR2 FYNNEI. V was cut by 5 bases and J by 6 bases, with 14 bases left in between. The CDR3 sequence is CASSNNQALQPQHF. The CDR3 DNA reads TGTGCCAGCAGTAACAACCAGGCCCTTCAGCCCCAGCATTTT.

The rearrangement links TRBV24-1 to TRBJ1-1; D is possibly TRBD1 (5 bases). This CDR3 has 15 amino acids. Per the germline V gene, CDR1 is KGHDR and CDR2 is SFDVKD. The ends were cut back, 12 bases at V and 0 bases at J, with 19 bases in the middle. The CDR3 loop reads CAPPVGRAMNTEAFF. For the CDR3, the DNA is TGTGCCCCCCCAGTAGGCAGGGCCATGAACACTGAAGCTTTCTTT.

J is TRBJ1-2 and V is TRBV18, with 7 bases lining up with TRBD1. Trimming took 3 bases from V and 7 from J; bases not matched to a gene: 8. The CDR3 covers 14 residues. Germline CDR1 is KGHSH and CDR2 is LQKENI. CDR3 protein: CASSPDRLVAGYTF. In DNA, the CDR3 is TGTGCCAGCTCACCGGACAGGTTAGTCGCTGGCTACACCTTC.

The chain carries TRBV10-3 and TRBJ1-5, with TRBD1 identical over 7 bases. V trimming: 6 bases; J trimming: 4 bases; junction bases outside the gene matches: 3. The CDR3 covers 13 residues. Germline CDR1 reads ENHRY; CDR2 reads SYGVKD. In DNA, the CDR3 is TGTGCCATCAGGCAGGGGGGTAATCAGCCCCAGCATTTT. Translated, it gives CAIRQGGNQPQHF.

The gene calls are TRBV10-2 and TRBJ1-1, with 8 bases identical to TRBD1. CDR3 length: 15 amino acids. Germline V gene sequence: CDR1 WSHSY, CDR2 SAAADI. Unmatched junction bases numbered 5, after V lost 5 bases and J lost 0 bases. The CDR3 coding sequence is TGCGCCAGCAGTTTGACAGGGGTCATGAACACTGAAGCTTTCTTT. Amino acids: CASSLTGVMNTEAFF.

This clone turned up a few times. This chain joins TRBV13 and TRBJ2-7, with TRBD2 matching over 8 bases. The length of the CDR3 is 15 residues. V lost 5 bases and J lost 5; bases outside the gene matches: 11. Germline loops: CDR1 PRHDT, CDR2 FYEKMQ (reference sequence). The CDR3 DNA sequence: TGTGCCAGCAGCGTGTTGCCAGCGGGAGTACACGAGCAGTACTTC. Amino acids: CASSVLPAGVHEQYF.

The chain joins TRBV12-3 or TRBV12-4 to TRBJ1-1; 8 bases line up with TRBD1. This CDR3 is 13 amino acids long. The J segment lost 4 bases and the V segment lost 6 bases, leaving 4 bases of the junction unmatched. The CDR3 protein is CASSATGGTEAFF. As DNA, the CDR3 is TGTGCCAGCAGCGCTACAGGGGGCACTGAAGCTTTCTTT.

J is TRBJ1-2 and V is TRBV28, with 7 bases lining up with TRBD1. The V gene end was trimmed by 5 bases and the J gene end by 4 bases; junction bases not matched to a gene: 7. This CDR3 comprises 14 residues. Germline CDR1 is MDHEN and CDR2 is SYDVKM. In DNA, the CDR3 is TGTGCCAGCAGTACCACAGGGGCAAGCTATGGCTACACCTTC. Its translation: CASSTTGASYGYTF.

This chain uses TRBV12-1 with TRBJ1-5. TRBV12-1 is described as a pseudogene. This CDR3 has 15 amino acids. CDR3 bases: TGTGCCAGCAGCTTTGTAGAGGAGGGCTGCCTGCCCCAGCATTTT. This codes for CASSFVEEGCLPQHF.

This clone was counted between two and nine times. V usage is TRBV24-1 and J usage is TRBJ2-3, with 8 bases aligning to TRBD1. V dropped 7 bases and J dropped 5; count of bases not matched to a gene: 10. Germline V gene data show CDR1 as KGHDR and CDR2 as SFDVKD. The CDR3 sequence is 15 residues long. The CDR3 sequence is CATSPGQGRRDTQYF. The CDR3 DNA sequence: TGTGCCACCAGCCCAGGACAGGGCAGAAGAGATACGCAGTATTTT.

This clone was seen a single time. The CDR3 spells CASNRWAGDFTGELFF. CDR3 DNA: TGTGCCAGTAACCGGTGGGCAGGGGATTTCACCGGGGAGCTGTTTTTT. The V call is TRBV19, the J call TRBJ2-2; D might be TRBD1 (6 bases). The germline V gene encodes CDR1 LNHDA and CDR2 SQIVND (reference sequence). Trimming cost V 7 bases and J 4 bases, with 19 bases left between them. CDR3 length: 16 residues. The whole variable domain, filled in from reference TRBV19 and TRBJ2-2, reads DGGITQSPKYLFRKEGQNVTLSCEQNLNHDAMYWYRQDPGQGLRLIYYSQIVNDFQKGDIAEGYSVSREKKESFPLTVTSAQKNPTAFYLCASNRWAGDFTGELFFGEGSRLTVL.

The V call is TRBV5-1, the J call TRBJ2-5; tentative D call: TRBD1 (5 bases). CDR1 is SGHRS and CDR2 is YFSETQ in the germline V gene. The CDR3 has 15 residues. V gave up 0 bases and J gave up 4 bases, with 13 bases separating them. The CDR3 DNA sequence: TGCGCCAGCAGCTTGGAAGGGGTCGGGCGAGAGACCCAGTACTTC. This translates into CASSLEGVGRETQYF.